The rows below give T cell receptor beta chains drawn from one sample of a study of healthy donors' naive CD4 and CD8 T cells. One entry per CDR3 protein results from TCRdb running MiXCR on the reads. The repertoire holds 200,000 or so distinct CDR3 sequences, with 65% to 75% as singletons. Sequencing used naive CD4+ and CD8+ T cells sorted from blood, pooled from several donors. The source is a pool of human donors in good health; the sample pools cells from several healthy donors. CDR3s include the opening cysteine and the closing phenylalanine or tryptophan. Fields, in order: V gene, D gene, J gene, clone size, CDR3 protein, CDR3 DNA. The D gene is left open where the match is weak. Clone size, where shown, is once, few, many, or a class for clones that have expanded.

TRBV15	-	TRBJ2-1	-	CATSRGGALSDEQFF	TGTGCCACCAGCAGAGGGGGCGCTCTTTCCGATGAGCAGTTCTTC
TRBV27	TRBD1	TRBJ1-1	few	CASSSSGGTEAFF	TGTGCCAGCAGTTCTTCAGGGGGCACTGAAGCTTTCTTT
TRBV4-3	-	TRBJ1-6	-	CASSQPPSSYNSPLHF	TGCGCCAGCAGCCAACCTCCCAGCTCCTATAATTCACCCCTCCACTTT
TRBV6-1	-	TRBJ2-3	-	CASSYRGQDTDTQYF	TGTGCCAGCAGTTACAGAGGACAAGACACAGATACGCAGTATTTT
TRBV12-3/TRBV12-4	TRBD2	TRBJ2-3	once	CASSFRLSGRADTQYF	TGTGCCAGCAGTTTTCGTTTGAGCGGGAGGGCAGATACGCAGTATTTT
TRBV27	-	TRBJ1-2	-	CASSLDGYTF	TGTGCCAGCAGTTTGGATGGCTACACCTTC
TRBV19	TRBD2	TRBJ2-1	-	CASSGRSSYNEQFF	TGTGCCAGTAGCGGGAGGAGCTCCTACAATGAGCAGTTCTTC
TRBV27	-	TRBJ1-5	-	CASNRGSQPQHF	TGTGCCAGCAATAGGGGGAGCCAGCCCCAGCATTTT
TRBV5-1	-	TRBJ2-7	-	CASMEGPYYEQYF	TGCGCCAGCATGGAGGGCCCTTACTACGAGCAGTACTTC
TRBV19	TRBD1	TRBJ1-1	few	CASSLRDRANTEAFF	TGTGCCAGTAGTCTCCGGGACAGGGCGAACACTGAAGCTTTCTTT
TRBV30	TRBD1	TRBJ1-2	-	CAWGDRVAGYTF	TGTGCCTGGGGCGACAGGGTGGCCGGCTACACCTTC
TRBV27	TRBD2	TRBJ2-3	-	CASSLSVTSAQYF	TGTGCCAGCAGTTTATCGGTGACTAGCGCGCAGTATTTT
TRBV20-1	TRBD2	TRBJ2-3	-	CSAQAGVKDTQYF	TGCAGTGCTCAGGCGGGAGTCAAAGATACGCAGTATTTT
TRBV30	-	TRBJ1-5	-	CAWSPTGLGNQPQHF	TGTGCCTGGAGCCCAACAGGTCTAGGCAATCAGCCCCAGCATTTT
TRBV29-1	-	TRBJ2-7	-	CSVEGSEPYEQYF	TGCAGCGTTGAAGGTAGCGAGCCCTACGAGCAGTACTTC
TRBV2	-	TRBJ2-5	-	CASSTQGFEGETQYF	TGTGCCAGCAGTACCCAGGGGTTTGAAGGGGAGACCCAGTACTTC
TRBV27	-	TRBJ1-6	once	CASSPQGQLINSPLHF	TGTGCCAGCAGTCCACAAGGACAGCTGATTAATTCACCCCTCCACTTT
TRBV29-1	-	TRBJ2-3	few	CSARGYTTKGDTQYF	TGCAGCGCCAGAGGGTACACGACAAAGGGAGATACGCAGTATTTT
TRBV5-4	TRBD1	TRBJ1-1	few	CASNRDRSITEAFF	TGTGCCAGCAACCGGGACAGATCGATCACTGAAGCTTTCTTT
TRBV29-1	-	TRBJ1-2	-	CSVGVQGGGYGYTF	TGCAGCGTTGGCGTGCAGGGAGGAGGCTATGGCTACACCTTC
TRBV11-2	-	TRBJ2-3	few	CASSLVFGTDTQYF	TGTGCCAGCAGCTTAGTATTCGGCACAGATACGCAGTATTTT
TRBV5-6	-	TRBJ2-1	few	CASSLGPYNEQFF	TGTGCCAGCAGCTTGGGTCCCTACAATGAGCAGTTCTTC
TRBV27	-	TRBJ2-5	-	CASTHGTETQYF	TGTGCCAGCACCCACGGTACAGAGACCCAGTACTTC
TRBV29-1	-	TRBJ2-1	-	CSVETTYNEQLF	TGCAGCGTTGAAACTACCTACAATGAGCAGCTCTTC
TRBV30	-	TRBJ2-1	-	CAWSDPGNEQFF	TGTGCCTGGAGTGATCCCGGGAATGAGCAGTTCTTC
TRBV5-6	-	TRBJ2-2	-	CASSSLGGIGELFF	TGTGCCAGCAGCTCCCTTGGAGGGATCGGGGAGCTGTTTTTT
TRBV10-2	-	TRBJ1-2	-	CASSDPVERGYTF	TGCGCCAGCAGTGACCCGGTGGAACGCGGCTACACCTTC
TRBV29-1	TRBD1	TRBJ2-2	few	CSADRGRGGELFF	TGCAGCGCGGACAGGGGGCGAGGCGGGGAGCTGTTTTTT
TRBV11-1	-	TRBJ2-7	few	CASSSTGHYEQYF	TGTGCCAGCAGCTCCACAGGGCACTACGAGCAGTACTTC
TRBV27	TRBD1	TRBJ2-7	few	CATLGQGGGEQYF	TGTGCCACTCTGGGACAGGGTGGAGGGGAGCAGTACTTC
TRBV6-6	-	TRBJ2-7	-	CASSQPTGYEQYF	TGTGCCAGCAGTCAACCTACAGGGTACGAGCAGTACTTC
TRBV29-1	-	TRBJ2-2	-	CSVRLLGNTGELFF	TGCAGCGTCCGCCTGCTCGGGAACACCGGGGAGCTGTTTTTT
TRBV7-9	TRBD1	TRBJ1-5	-	CASSYGTGNQPQHF	TGTGCCAGCAGCTATGGGACAGGCAATCAGCCCCAGCATTTT
TRBV13	-	TRBJ1-6	-	CASSFLLTGGSYNSPLHF	TGTGCCAGCAGCTTTCTCTTGACAGGCGGCTCCTATAATTCACCCCTCCACTTT
TRBV6-2/TRBV6-3	-	TRBJ1-5	-	CASRRSGSNQPQHF	TGTGCCAGCAGAAGATCGGGGAGCAATCAGCCCCAGCATTTT
TRBV6-2/TRBV6-3	TRBD1	TRBJ1-2	few	CASGPDRGRPYGYTF	TGTGCCAGCGGCCCGGACAGGGGGCGGCCCTATGGCTACACCTTC
TRBV19	TRBD1	TRBJ2-7	-	CASRDRAYEQYF	TGTGCCAGCCGGGACAGAGCCTACGAGCAGTACTTC
TRBV6-2/TRBV6-3	-	TRBJ2-1	-	CASSQRRDNEQFF	TGTGCCAGCAGTCAAAGGCGGGACAATGAGCAGTTCTTC
TRBV12-3/TRBV12-4	TRBD1	TRBJ2-7	-	CASRTGENYEQYF	TGTGCCAGCAGAACAGGGGAGAACTACGAGCAGTACTTC
TRBV20-1	-	TRBJ2-1	-	CSSSPGASSYNEQFF	TGCAGTTCCAGCCCTGGGGCTAGCTCCTACAATGAGCAGTTCTTC
TRBV7-8	-	TRBJ1-6	-	CASSPEGLLTNSPLHF	TGTGCCAGCAGCCCCGAGGGTCTCCTCACGAATTCACCCCTCCACTTT
TRBV29-1	-	TRBJ2-1	-	CSGGSGNEQFF	TGCAGCGGGGGTTCAGGGAATGAGCAGTTCTTC
TRBV29-1	-	TRBJ1-1	-	CSVVQGTEAFF	TGCAGCGTTGTGCAGGGCACTGAAGCTTTCTTT